Included here is one T cell receptor beta chain sequence, with context. Which antigen it targets is not known. Base qualities are missing; no much larger clone stands one base away. These data originate in a study of Ad26.COV2.S vaccination and SARS-CoV-2 variants (dated by TCRdb to 2020 to 2022). For the wider study: TCRbeta repertoire sequencing served as the tool for gauging how specific and how broad the SARS-CoV-2-reactive T cell receptors were following Ad26.COV2.S vaccination. The TCR-sequenced set comprised approximately 32 samples: 19 Ad26.COV2.S vaccine recipients, 5 placebo recipients and 8 SARS-CoV-2 convalescent individuals. The full study reports these points: Non-spike TCR breadth was comparable between vaccine and placebo recipients, consistent with the vaccine containing only spike. After vaccination, substantial breadth of spike-specific CD8+ and CD4+ T cell responses was reported. According to the authors, total T cell responses may have been underestimated by the TCR breadth and depth analyses. Higher spike-specific TCR breadth was observed in Ad26.COV2.S recipients than in placebo recipients (P = 0.0014).

TCRbeta CDR3 regions were sequenced with the immunoSEQ Assay. After extraction, genomic DNA underwent amplification by bias-controlled multiplex PCR, followed by high-throughput sequencing. As for the authors' bioinformatics: To quantify the absolute abundance of every unique TCRbeta CDR3 region, sequences were collapsed and filtered. Usable DNA was measured by amplifying reference genes present in all nucleated cells, and TCRbeta template counts were normalized to that usable DNA to estimate T cell fraction. Repertoire TCRs were annotated as SARS-CoV-2-specific when V gene, CDR3 amino acid sequence and J gene were exactly matched to a known reactive TCR set. The reference SARS-CoV-2 TCR set came from MIRA and was filtered for enrichment in COVID-19-positive ImmuneCODE repertoires, removing public or cross-reactive TCRs. Using the MIRA antigens, annotated TCRs were further analysed by specific ORF or by position within an ORF. Breadth was defined as the number of annotated unique rearrangements divided by the total number of unique productive rearrangements, and depth was defined as the summed frequency of the annotated unique rearrangements. TCR breadth was compared between groups using two-sided Wilcoxon rank-sum tests. TCRdb carries this immuneACCESS record with in-frame sequences only. Its versions omit some clonotypes, under half of them owing to an unresolved V gene in the studies checked, with the rest unexplained. V, J and clone size derive from that table, while D and trimming were established from the DNA sequence. A total of about 350,000 clones appear in this sample, about 90% of them only once. The top ten clones comprise about 3.9% of the sample.

Per the publication, the time point label means: individuals recovered from natural SARS-CoV-2 infection. The TCR comes from a human donor who had recovered from COVID-19. Sequenced here: peripheral blood, sampled after recovery from COVID-19.

The bases are TGTGCCAGCGGACGACAGGGGGCGAATGAAGCTTTCTTT. The encoded protein is CASGRQGANEAFF. The V and J segments used are TRBV7-9 and TRBJ1-1; the junction holds 10 bases that match TRBD1. The germline V end is reduced by 8 bases and the J end by 7 bases; junction bases left unmatched: 7. There are 13 amino acids in the CDR3, from cysteine to phenylalanine inclusive. The sequence is cut down to CDR3 DNA, 39 bases in frame from base 1. The CDR1 and CDR2 encoded by the germline V gene (reference sequence) are SEHNR and FQNEAQ.